Each of the 17 T cell receptor beta chains below was sequenced from the same sample in a study of read filtering for tumor transcriptome and immune sequencing. Molecular barcoded adaptors covering alpha/delta and beta/gamma chains were used on 400 to 450 ng RNA. One entry per CDR3 protein results from TCRdb running MiXCR on the reads. This table has 75,000 to 95,000 distinct CDR3 sequences, approximately 21% appearing once. Source material: a population of CD138-negative cells sorted from bone marrow. Receptor source: a donor over 35 with multiple myeloma.

This clonotype turned up a few times. The chain carries TRBV20-1 and TRBJ1-2; the D gene is possibly TRBD1 (6 bases). Germline assignment: CDR1 DFQATT and CDR2 SNEGSKA (reference sequence). The CDR3 spans 14 residues. Trimming pared 2 bases from V and 5 bases from J, leaving 15 bases between. The CDR3 region has the DNA TGCAGTGCTAGAATCCCAGGACAGCCTTATGGCTACACCTTC. The encoded protein is CSARIPGQPYGYTF.

This chain joins TRBV5-1 and TRBJ1-1, with D possibly matching TRBD1 (5 bases). This CDR3 has 15 residues. The germline V gene encodes CDR1 SGHRS and CDR2 YFSETQ. V was shortened by 0 bases and J by 4 bases, with 13 bases between the two germline ends. The CDR3 here is CASSLEGLGGTEAFF. The CDR3 nucleotides read TGCGCCAGCAGCTTGGAGGGGCTGGGTGGCACTGAAGCTTTCTTT.

This clonotype was seen ten or more times. This chain links TRBV20-1 with TRBJ1-5; D remains unclear. V was clipped by 2 bases and J by 5 bases, with 19 bases between them. Germline lookup yields CDR1 DFQATT and CDR2 SNEGSKA (reference sequence). This CDR3 comprises 16 residues. The CDR3 is CSARLSTSGSDQPQHF. Here the CDR3 DNA reads TGCAGTGCTAGACTGAGTACTTCGGGGAGCGATCAGCCCCAGCATTTT.

At least ten counts were recorded for this clonotype. The rearrangement uses TRBV12-3 or TRBV12-4 and TRBJ2-2; D gene uncertain. V lost 6 bases and J 1 base, leaving 9 bases between the germline ends. The CDR3 extends over 14 amino acids. CDR3 bases: TGTGCCAGCAGCCCGCGTCTGAACACCGGGGAGCTGTTTTTT. Protein sequence: CASSPRLNTGELFF.

In regard to this clonotype: A clone one base away is much larger, so this may be a read error. The chain links TRBV4-1 to TRBJ1-1, with a tentative D call TRBD1 (6 bases). Germline assignment: CDR1 MGHRA and CDR2 YSYEKL. The CDR3 totals 17 residues. V was shortened by 0 bases and J by 0 bases, with 14 bases between the two germline ends. CDR3 sequence reads: CASSQDLWGALNTEAFF. Written as DNA, the CDR3 is TGCGCCAGCAGCCAAGATCTGTGGGGGGCACTGAACACTGAAGCTTTCTTT.

This clonotype was observed at least ten times. The CDR3 DNA reads TGTGCCAGCAGAGTCGGAGAGCCATTGAACACTGAAGCTTTCTTT. It yields the protein CASRVGEPLNTEAFF. This rearrangement joins TRBV6-1 to TRBJ1-1, with unresolved D. CDR1 and CDR2 (germline): MNHNS, SASEGT. Trimming took 6 bases from V and 0 from J, leaving 14 bases between them. This CDR3 spans 15 amino acids.

Turning to this clonotype: A much larger clonotype is one base distant, so this may be a read error. This chain uses TRBV7-8 with TRBJ1-1; D gene uncertain. Trimming left V 8 bases short and J 2 bases short, with 18 bases between. CDR3 length: 15 residues. Germline V gene lookup returns CDR1 SGHVS and CDR2 FQNEAQ. CDR3 nucleotides: TGTGCCAGCGGCCTACGGACGGGAGTTAACACTGAAGCTTTCTTT. Translated: CASGLRTGVNTEAFF.

This clonotype was counted ten times or more. The CDR3 loop is CATSRDRDNEQFF. The CDR3 nucleotides are TGTGCCACCAGCAGGGACAGAGACAATGAGCAGTTCTTC. The chain is built from TRBV15 and TRBJ2-1; TRBD1 might be the D (6 bases). The CDR3 has 13 amino acids. Trimming pared 3 bases from V and 5 bases from J, leaving 8 bases between. Germline assignment: CDR1 LNHNV and CDR2 YYDKDF (reference sequence).

By frequency in the sample, this clonotype is medium-sized (0.01 to 0.1%). The rearrangement uses TRBV5-1 and TRBJ2-1; perhaps TRBD2 as D (6 bases). The CDR3 loop spans 15 amino acids. V was shortened by 1 base and J by 3 bases, with 11 bases between the two germline ends. Germline V gives CDR1 SGHRS, CDR2 YFSETQ. This CDR3 is CASSLTGLYYNEQFF. CDR3 sequence (DNA): TGCGCCAGCAGCTTGACGGGACTGTACTACAATGAGCAGTTCTTC.

Points on this clonotype: The conserved phenylalanine or tryptophan is not found at the CDR3 terminus, so this likely reflects a read error. This rearrangement joins TRBV20-1 to TRBJ2-3, with D perhaps given as TRBD1 or TRBD2 (6 bases each). Germline loops: CDR1 DFQATT, CDR2 SNEGSKA (reference sequence). There are 13 residues in the CDR3. V dropped 5 bases and J dropped 6 bases, with 15 bases sitting between them. In nucleotides, the CDR3 is TGCAGTGCTCCGGGGGCCACTTCGGATACGCAGTATTCT. Amino acid sequence: CSAPGATSDTQYS.

With respect to this clonotype: A much larger clone sits a single nucleotide away, making a read error possible. For the CDR3, the DNA is TGTGTCAGCAGCTCGGACGGGATGGGGGCCAACGTCCTGACTTTC. Amino acids: CVSSSDGMGANVLTF. V gene TRBV5-4 combines with J gene TRBJ2-6; TRBD2 is a possible D gene (5 bases). The CDR3 covers 15 residues. Germline lookup yields CDR1 SGHNT and CDR2 YYREEE (reference sequence). The entire variable domain, with the rest obtained from reference TRBV5-4 and TRBJ2-6, is as follows: ETGVTQSPTHLIKTRGQQVTLRCSSQSGHNTVSWYQQALGQGPQFIFQYYREEENGRGNFPPRFSGLQFPNYSSELNVNALELDDSALYLCVSSSDGMGANVLTFGAGSRLTVL.

This clonotype appeared a few times. The chain employs TRBV6-2 or TRBV6-3 and TRBJ2-3; D call uncertain. The CDR3 is made up of 15 amino acids. Germline CDR1 and CDR2: MNHEY and SVGEGT. V lost 5 bases and J 0 bases, leaving 12 bases between the germline ends. CDR3 sequence reads: CASSPGGISTDTQYF. The CDR3 DNA reads as TGTGCCAGCAGTCCCGGTGGGATCAGCACAGATACGCAGTATTTT.

This clonotype has only a few counts. One junction end disagrees with the germline gene, perhaps due to a read error. The chain links TRBV4-1 to TRBJ1-1; TRBD1 matches 9 bases. CDR1 is MGHRA, CDR2 YSYEKL, per germline. This CDR3 has 16 residues. CDR3 amino acids: CASSPVTGGVWTEAFF. CDR3 DNA: TGCGCTAGCAGCCCCGTTACAGGGGGCGTTTGGACTGAAGCTTTCTTT.

The chain links TRBV15 to TRBJ2-7; 7 nucleotides match TRBD1. Germline V gives CDR1 LNHNV, CDR2 YYDKDF (reference sequence). With 2 bases clipped from V and 6 bases from J, the junction kept 16 bases outside the gene matches. CDR3 length: 17 residues. The CDR3 DNA sequence: TGTGCCACCAGCAGACAGGCGAGACAGGGTCTAAGCTGCGAGCAGTACTTC. Translation: CATSRQARQGLSCEQYF. Drawing the rest from reference TRBV15 and TRBJ2-7, the complete variable domain is DAMVIQNPRYQVTQFGKPVTLSCSQTLNHNVMYWYQQKSSQAPKLLFHYYDKDFNNEADTPDNFQSRRPNTSFCFLDIRSPGLGDTAMYLCATSRQARQGLSCEQYFGPGTRLTVT.

This clonotype appeared many times. The chain couples TRBV5-1 to TRBJ2-1, with D tentatively TRBD2 (6 bases). Trimming left V 2 bases short and J 2 bases short, with 11 bases between. The CDR3 is made up of 15 amino acids. Germline V gene lookup returns CDR1 SGHRS and CDR2 YFSETQ. The CDR3 here is CASSFAVAAYNEQFF. The CDR3 DNA follows: TGCGCCAGCAGCTTCGCGGTAGCGGCCTACAATGAGCAGTTCTTC.

The chain employs TRBV4-2 and TRBJ1-1; maybe TRBD1 (6 bases). The CDR3 is 15 amino acids. V was cut by 2 bases and J by 1 base, with 11 bases left in between. CDR1 and CDR2 (germline): LGHNA, YNFKEQ. In DNA, the CDR3 is TGTGCCAGCAGCCAACACAGGGATGCGAACACTGAAGCTTTCTTT. Encoded protein: CASSQHRDANTEAFF.

This clonotype showed up many times. This chain connects TRBV27 to TRBJ1-1, with D maybe TRBD1 (5 bases). CDR3 length: 15 residues. Trimming pared 6 bases from V and 0 bases from J, leaving 14 bases between. The V gene's germline CDR1 is MNHEY and CDR2 SMNVEV (reference sequence). CDR3 nucleotides: TGTGCCAGCAGACTCATCGGAGGGGTGAACACTGAAGCTTTCTTT. Encoded protein: CASRLIGGVNTEAFF.